One sample yielded the 23 T cell receptor beta chains listed below, sequenced in a study of blood T cells in healthy people across ages. A second about 7 to 11 cycle PCR used barcoded and J-beta primers. MiXCR was run by TCRdb on the 5' RACE reads, yielding one entry per CDR3 protein. The table lists roughly 1.5 million distinct CDR3 sequences, around 40% of them singletons. The sample consisted of blood. These receptors all stem from a woman under 30 in good health.

This clonotype has at least ten counts. V is TRBV5-1 and J is TRBJ1-2, with TRBD1 identical over 9 bases. The CDR3 consists of 12 residues. The germline gives CDR1 SGHRS, CDR2 YFSETQ. Trimming removed 4 bases from V and 8 bases from J; junction bases left unmatched: 3. The CDR3 region has the DNA TGCGCCAGCAGCGTGACAGGGGGAGGCTACACCTTC. The encoded protein is CASSVTGGGYTF.

This chain joins TRBV9 and TRBJ2-5; 11 nucleotides align to TRBD2. Germline values: CDR1 SGDLS, CDR2 YYNGEE. J gave up 11 bases and V 6 bases, and 15 bases lay outside the gene matches. The CDR3 has 15 residues. The CDR3 DNA is TGTGCCAGCACCTTAGCGGGAGGGGTCTTAGATGAGCAGTACTTC. It is translated as CASTLAGGVLDEQYF.

This clonotype was observed a single time. The rearrangement links TRBV15 to TRBJ2-1, with unresolved D. The CDR3 is 17 amino acids. Germline V gene lookup returns CDR1 LNHNV and CDR2 YYDKDF (reference sequence). Trimming shortened V by 1 base and J by 5 bases, and 18 bases separated the two germline ends. CDR3 sequence (DNA): TGTGCCACCAGCAGAGTTGATCTGGGCGGATCGAACAATGAGCAGTTCTTC. Translation gives CATSRVDLGGSNNEQFF.

This clonotype was seen only a few times. This sequence joins TRBV7-9 and TRBJ2-7; 13 bases align to TRBD2. The V gene end was trimmed by 5 bases and the J gene end by 3 bases; junction bases not matched to a gene: 4. CDR1 SEHNR and CDR2 FQNEAQ come from the germline V gene (reference sequence). This CDR3 contains 15 residues. The DNA for the CDR3 is TGTGCCAGCAGCCGACTAGCGGGAGGCTTCTACGAGCAGTACTTC. Its translation is CASSRLAGGFYEQYF.

The V call is TRBV7-2, the J call TRBJ2-3; TRBD2 aligns across 15 bases. This CDR3 contains 19 residues. Germline V gene sequence: CDR1 SGHTA, CDR2 FQGNSA. With V trimmed by 5 bases and J by 1 base, 10 bases remained unmatched. The CDR3 spells CASSPLGTSGGLRTDTQYF. The DNA of the CDR3 is TGTGCCAGCAGCCCGCTGGGGACTAGCGGGGGGCTCCGCACAGATACGCAGTATTTT.

This clonotype was counted once. CDR3 amino acids: CSVVQGRGIHNEQFF. For the CDR3, the DNA is TGCAGCGTGGTACAGGGTCGGGGGATACACAATGAGCAGTTCTTC. The chain links TRBV29-1 to TRBJ2-1; D assignment may be TRBD1 or TRBD2 (6 bases each). The length of the CDR3 is 15 residues. V shed 6 bases and J shed 5 bases, with 20 bases lying between them. Per the germline V gene, CDR1 is SQVTM and CDR2 is ANQGSEA.

This clonotype was seen more than once but under ten times. The chain employs TRBV29-1 and TRBJ2-1, with 7 bases that match TRBD2. This CDR3 is built from 13 residues. CDR1 SQVTM and CDR2 ANQGSEA come from the germline V gene. Unmatched junction bases numbered 4, after V lost 6 bases and J lost 2 bases. This CDR3 is CSVQSGTYNEQFF. The CDR3 region has the DNA TGCAGCGTCCAAAGCGGGACCTACAATGAGCAGTTCTTC.

The rearrangement joins TRBV7-9 to TRBJ2-4; 8 bases map to TRBD1. The DNA end favors TRBJ2-7, so the J call may be wrong. The CDR3 consists of 14 residues. In germline, CDR1 is SEHNR, CDR2 FQNEAQ (reference sequence). CDR3 sequence reads: CASSEGTGLAEQYF. In nucleotides, the CDR3 is TGTGCCAGCAGCGAAGGGACAGGTCTCGCCGAGCAGTACTTC.

This clonotype has a handful of counts. The V gene is TRBV15, the J gene TRBJ2-7; D remains ambiguous. V lost 0 bases and J lost 0, with 12 bases in between. Germline V gene data show CDR1 as LNHNV and CDR2 as YYDKDF (reference sequence). This CDR3 region has 16 residues. DNA for the CDR3: TGTGCCACCAGCAGAGATCGAGATGTTGTCTCCTACGAGCAGTACTTC. Translation: CATSRDRDVVSYEQYF. Together with reference TRBV15 and TRBJ2-7, the CDR3 gives the full variable domain: DAMVIQNPRYQVTQFGKPVTLSCSQTLNHNVMYWYQQKSSQAPKLLFHYYDKDFNNEADTPDNFQSRRPNTSFCFLDIRSPGLGDTAMYLCATSRDRDVVSYEQYFGPGTRLTVT.

The V and J genes are TRBV29-1 and TRBJ1-4, with D unclear. This CDR3 contains 14 residues. Per the germline V gene, CDR1 is SQVTM and CDR2 is ANQGSEA. V was clipped by 7 bases and J by 6 bases, with 18 bases between them. Here the CDR3 DNA reads TGCAGCGCCGCAGAGGGCAGATCATATGAAAAACTGTTTTTT. Translating gives CSAAEGRSYEKLFF. The full variable domain, rest sourced from reference TRBV29-1 and TRBJ1-4, is SAVISQKPSRDICQRGTSLTIQCQVDSQVTMMFWYRQQPGQSLTLIATANQGSEATYESGFVIDKFPISRPNLTFSTLTVSNMSPEDSSIYLCSAAEGRSYEKLFFGSGTQLSVL.

The chain is built from TRBV3-1 and TRBJ2-5, with TRBD2 matching 8 bases. Germline V CDR1 and CDR2: LGHDT, YNNKEL (reference sequence). The CDR3 totals 13 residues. The trim removed 8 bases at V and 4 bases at J, leaving 6 bases unmatched. The CDR3 loop reads CASGVAGRETQYF. For the CDR3, the DNA is TGTGCCAGCGGAGTAGCGGGAAGAGAGACCCAGTACTTC.

This clonotype was seen a handful of times. The chain is built from TRBV29-1 and TRBJ2-5; D might be TRBD2 (6 bases). This CDR3 has 14 amino acids. From germline, CDR1 is SQVTM and CDR2 ANQGSEA. The ends were cut back, 0 bases at V and 5 bases at J, with 13 bases in the middle. This CDR3 reads CSVEDRAGRETQYF. The CDR3 DNA reads TGCAGCGTTGAAGATCGGGCGGGACGGGAGACCCAGTACTTC.

This clonotype was seen a single time. V and J are TRBV5-1 and TRBJ2-3; weak D call: TRBD2 (7 bases). The CDR3 totals 16 residues. In germline, CDR1 is SGHRS, CDR2 YFSETQ. The V and J ends lost 3 bases and 3 bases respectively, with 17 bases between them. CDR3 region: CASSSQIGGVTDTQYF. In nucleotides, the CDR3 is TGCGCCAGCAGCTCTCAAATAGGGGGGGTAACAGATACGCAGTATTTT. Full variable domain (remainder filled in from reference TRBV5-1 and TRBJ2-3): KAGVTQTPRYLIKTRGQQVTLSCSPISGHRSVSWYQQTPGQGLQFLFEYFSETQRNKGNFPGRFSGRQFSNSRSEMNVSTLELGDSALYLCASSSQIGGVTDTQYFGPGTRLTVL.

A remark on this clonotype: The junction does not match germline at one end; this may be a read error. The gene calls are TRBV12-3 or TRBV12-4 and TRBJ2-3; TRBD2 might be the D (6 bases). The CDR3 runs to 14 residues. CDR3: CASSAGLAPDMQYF. CDR3 coding DNA: TGTGCCAGCAGTGCGGGACTCGCACCAGATATGCAGTATTTT.

The genes are TRBV5-1 and TRBJ2-7; 11 bases align to TRBD2. The V segment lost 4 bases and the J segment 1 base; nucleotides outside the gene matches: 7. Germline V gene sequence: CDR1 SGHRS, CDR2 YFSETQ. This CDR3 region has 16 residues. The CDR3, as DNA: TGCGCCAGCAGCCGGACACTAGCGGGGGCATCCTACGAGCAGTACTTC. It translates to CASSRTLAGASYEQYF.

CDR3 region: CSASISGSPLHF. DNA for the CDR3: TGCAGTGCTTCCATATCCGGTTCACCCCTCCACTTT. The chain is built from TRBV20-1 and TRBJ1-6; D unresolved. Between the trimmed V and J ends, which lost 5 bases and 9 bases, there was a span of 11 bases. The germline V gene has CDR1 DFQATT and CDR2 SNEGSKA (reference sequence). The CDR3 extends over 12 amino acids.

This chain links TRBV7-8 with TRBJ2-1; 10 nucleotides align to TRBD2. The CDR3 contains 14 residues. CDR1 is SGHVS and CDR2 is FQNEAQ in the germline V gene. J lost 10 bases, V lost 1 base, and 4 bases had no gene match. CDR3 residues: CASSLVSGGGEQFF. CDR3 coding DNA: TGTGCCAGCAGCTTAGTCAGCGGGGGGGGGGAGCAGTTCTTC.

This clonotype has just one count. This rearrangement joins TRBV5-1 to TRBJ2-3, with TRBD1 as a possible D gene (5 bases). This CDR3 is built from 15 residues. V was pared by 4 bases and J by 1 base, with 13 bases between. Germline CDR1 is SGHRS and CDR2 is YFSETQ. CDR3 residues: CASSPLTDRTDTQYF. In nucleotides, the CDR3 is TGCGCCAGCAGCCCATTGACAGACCGCACAGATACGCAGTATTTT. The whole variable domain, remainder taken from reference TRBV5-1 and TRBJ2-3, is KAGVTQTPRYLIKTRGQQVTLSCSPISGHRSVSWYQQTPGQGLQFLFEYFSETQRNKGNFPGRFSGRQFSNSRSEMNVSTLELGDSALYLCASSPLTDRTDTQYFGPGTRLTVL.

This clonotype was detected a few times. The chain combines TRBV3-1 with TRBJ1-2, with TRBD1 matching 11 bases. Germline CDR1 LGHDT, CDR2 YNNKEL (reference sequence). V lost 5 bases, J lost 4 bases, and 3 bases stayed unmatched. The CDR3 has 14 amino acids. This CDR3 is CASSGTGGSYGYTF. In DNA, the CDR3 is TGTGCCAGCAGCGGGACAGGGGGTTCCTATGGCTACACCTTC.

In this sample, this clonotype turned up a few times. The chain links TRBV7-9 to TRBJ1-2; TRBD1 aligns across 8 bases. CDR1 and CDR2 from the germline V gene are SEHNR and FQNEAQ (reference sequence). The CDR3 runs 13 residues. The V and J ends lost 6 bases and 7 bases, in that order; junction bases with no gene match: 7. The CDR3 coding sequence is TGTGCCAGCAGAGAACAGGGGGTTGGTGGCTACACCTTC. Protein sequence: CASREQGVGGYTF.

The gene calls are TRBV27 and TRBJ2-4; no reliable D call. The J call may be in error: the DNA end matches TRBJ2-7 better. CDR1 is MNHEY and CDR2 is SMNVEV in the germline V gene (reference sequence). The CDR3 totals 13 residues. The CDR3 sequence is CASRSSPIHEQYF. The CDR3, as DNA: TGTGCCAGCAGGTCTAGTCCCATCCACGAGCAGTACTTC.

This clonotype has more than one count but fewer than ten. The chain uses TRBV29-1 and TRBJ2-1; 10 bases map to TRBD1. J gave up 0 bases and V 7 bases, and 6 bases lay outside the gene matches. The germline CDR1 and CDR2 sequences are SQVTM and ANQGSEA. This CDR3 is built from 15 residues. The CDR3 is CSGGRQGASYNEQFF. DNA for the CDR3: TGCAGCGGGGGAAGACAGGGGGCCTCCTACAATGAGCAGTTCTTC.

The table lists this clonotype with a few counts. V usage is TRBV2 and J usage is TRBJ1-1; TRBD1 agrees at 7 bases. Germline trimming cut 7 bases from V and 5 bases from J; bases unmatched to any gene: 10. The CDR3 sequence is 14 residues long. Germline V gene data show CDR1 as SNHLY and CDR2 as FYNNEI. CDR3 DNA: TGTGCCAGCACCGCCGACAGGGTCCAAACTGAAGCTTTCTTT. It yields the protein CASTADRVQTEAFF.